This T cell receptor (beta chain) was sequenced in a study of vaccination effects on CD4 cells after COVID-19. Study-level information: The median interval between the second dose and post-vaccine sampling was 72 days. Overall study results and limits: Clones that were induced by infection or by vaccine showed marked contraction late after vaccination.

By its share, this clone is medium-sized. The antigen is undetermined. The method was immunoSEQ multiplex PCR; TCRdb's version includes in-frame clones alone and lacks a portion of them. The repertoire holds approximately 28,000 clones, with 75% to 90% as singletons. Before any sequencing was done, the ViraFEST assay used viral peptide pools to expand antigen-specific CD4+ T cells. Isolating CD4+ T cells followed about 10 days of culture. Participants received two doses of either the BNT162b2 or mRNA-1273 vaccine. They grew two million PBMC in each well, adding about 9.5 IU/ml IL-2 and 10 ug/ml peptides. Days 3 and 7 were when half the medium was replaced with IL-2 medium. Sequencing used CD4+ T cells from PBMCs cultured with SARS-CoV-2 spike peptides, obtained after COVID-19 vaccination. The sequence was collected from a human donor who received a COVID-19 vaccine. Some clones in this sample may be carry-over from other donors' samples.

The CDR3 nucleotides are TGTGCCAGCAGAAGTAATGAAAAACTGTTTTTT. Translating it yields CASRSNEKLFF. The chain couples TRBV6-5 to TRBJ1-4; D not certain. From germline, CDR1 is MNHEY and CDR2 SVGAGI. The CDR3 runs to 11 residues. Trimming took 6 bases from V and 4 from J, leaving 3 bases between them.